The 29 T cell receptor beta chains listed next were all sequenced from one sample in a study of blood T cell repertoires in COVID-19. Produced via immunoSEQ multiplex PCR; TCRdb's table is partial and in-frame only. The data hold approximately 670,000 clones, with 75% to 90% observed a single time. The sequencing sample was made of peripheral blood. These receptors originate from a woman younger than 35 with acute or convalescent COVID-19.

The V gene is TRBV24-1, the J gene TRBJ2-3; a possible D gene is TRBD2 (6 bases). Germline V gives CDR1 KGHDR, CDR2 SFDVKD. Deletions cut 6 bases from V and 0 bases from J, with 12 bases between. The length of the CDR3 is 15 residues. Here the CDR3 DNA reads TGTGCCACCAGTTTGGGTGGGACTAGCACAGATACGCAGTATTTT. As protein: CATSLGGTSTDTQYF.

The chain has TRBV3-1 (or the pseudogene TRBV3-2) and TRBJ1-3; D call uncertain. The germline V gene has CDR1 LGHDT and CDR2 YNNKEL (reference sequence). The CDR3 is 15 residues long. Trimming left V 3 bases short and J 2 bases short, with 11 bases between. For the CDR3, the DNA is TGTGCCAGCAGCCATGCCGGGATTACTGGAAACACCATATATTTT. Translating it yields CASSHAGITGNTIYF.

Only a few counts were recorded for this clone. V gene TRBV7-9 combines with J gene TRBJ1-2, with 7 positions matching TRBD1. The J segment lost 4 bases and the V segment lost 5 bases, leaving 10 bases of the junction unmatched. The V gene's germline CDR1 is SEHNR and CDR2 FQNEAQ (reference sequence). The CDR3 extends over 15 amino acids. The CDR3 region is CASSPHLTGSYGYTF. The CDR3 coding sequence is TGTGCCAGCAGCCCCCACCTGACAGGGAGCTATGGCTACACCTTC.

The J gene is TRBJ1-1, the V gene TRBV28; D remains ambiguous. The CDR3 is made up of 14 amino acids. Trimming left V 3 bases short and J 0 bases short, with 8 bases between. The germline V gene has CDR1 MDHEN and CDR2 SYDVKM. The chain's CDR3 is CASSFIAMNTEAFF. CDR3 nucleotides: TGTGCCAGCAGTTTCATAGCCATGAACACTGAAGCTTTCTTT.

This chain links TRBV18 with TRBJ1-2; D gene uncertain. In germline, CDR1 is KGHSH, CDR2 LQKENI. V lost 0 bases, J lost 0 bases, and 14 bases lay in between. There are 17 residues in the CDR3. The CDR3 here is CASSPPLSTTPNYGYTF. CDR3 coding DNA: TGTGCCAGCTCACCACCTTTGAGTACGACACCTAACTATGGCTACACCTTC.

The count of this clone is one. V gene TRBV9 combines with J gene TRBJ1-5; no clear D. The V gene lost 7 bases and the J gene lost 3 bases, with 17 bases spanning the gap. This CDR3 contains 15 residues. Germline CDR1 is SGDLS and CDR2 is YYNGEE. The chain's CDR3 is CASGLGWAPNQPQHF. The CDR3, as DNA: TGTGCCAGCGGCCTAGGATGGGCTCCCAATCAGCCCCAGCATTTT. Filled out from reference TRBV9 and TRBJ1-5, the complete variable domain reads DSGVTQTPKHLITATGQRVTLRCSPRSGDLSVYWYQQSLDQGLQFLIQYYNGEERAKGNILERFSAQQFPDLHSELNLSSLELGDSALYFCASGLGWAPNQPQHFGDGTRLSIL.

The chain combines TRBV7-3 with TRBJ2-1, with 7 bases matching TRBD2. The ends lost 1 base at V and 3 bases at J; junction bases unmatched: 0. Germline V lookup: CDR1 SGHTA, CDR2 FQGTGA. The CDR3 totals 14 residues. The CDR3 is CASSLIAGYNEQFF. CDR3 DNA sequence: TGTGCCAGCAGCTTAATAGCGGGCTACAATGAGCAGTTCTTC.

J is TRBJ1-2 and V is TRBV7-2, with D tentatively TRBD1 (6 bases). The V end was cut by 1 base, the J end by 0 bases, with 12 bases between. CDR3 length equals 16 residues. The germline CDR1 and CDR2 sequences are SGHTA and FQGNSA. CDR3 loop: CASSLDQHRANYGYTF. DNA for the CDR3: TGTGCCAGCAGCTTAGACCAACACAGGGCTAACTATGGCTACACCTTC.

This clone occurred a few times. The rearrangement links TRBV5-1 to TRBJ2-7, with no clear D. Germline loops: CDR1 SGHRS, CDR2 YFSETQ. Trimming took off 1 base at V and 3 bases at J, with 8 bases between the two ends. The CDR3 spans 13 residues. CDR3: CASSLLLGYEQYF. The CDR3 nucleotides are TGCGCCAGCAGCTTGCTCCTAGGCTACGAGCAGTACTTC.

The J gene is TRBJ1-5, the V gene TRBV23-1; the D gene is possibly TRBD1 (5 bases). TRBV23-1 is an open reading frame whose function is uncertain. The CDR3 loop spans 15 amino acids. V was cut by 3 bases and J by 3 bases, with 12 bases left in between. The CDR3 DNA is TGCGCCAGCAGTCAGTCAGGGAACCCCAATCAGCCCCAGCATTTT. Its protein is CASSQSGNPNQPQHF.

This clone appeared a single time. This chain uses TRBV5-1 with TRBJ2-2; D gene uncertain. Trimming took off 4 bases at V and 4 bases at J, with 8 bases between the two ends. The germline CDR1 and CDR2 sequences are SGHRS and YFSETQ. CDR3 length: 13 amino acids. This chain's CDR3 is CASSEVITGELFF. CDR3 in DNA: TGCGCCAGCAGCGAGGTAATCACCGGGGAGCTGTTTTTT.

The CDR3: CASSLAMAGNTEAFF. The CDR3 DNA is TGCGCCAGCAGCTTGGCCATGGCGGGGAACACTGAAGCTTTCTTT. The chain uses TRBV5-1 and TRBJ1-1; no definite D call. This CDR3 is 15 amino acids long. The V gene lost 0 bases and the J gene lost 1 base, with 10 bases spanning the gap. Germline CDR1 SGHRS, CDR2 YFSETQ. The whole variable domain, filled in from reference TRBV5-1 and TRBJ1-1, reads KAGVTQTPRYLIKTRGQQVTLSCSPISGHRSVSWYQQTPGQGLQFLFEYFSETQRNKGNFPGRFSGRQFSNSRSEMNVSTLELGDSALYLCASSLAMAGNTEAFFGQGTRLTVV.

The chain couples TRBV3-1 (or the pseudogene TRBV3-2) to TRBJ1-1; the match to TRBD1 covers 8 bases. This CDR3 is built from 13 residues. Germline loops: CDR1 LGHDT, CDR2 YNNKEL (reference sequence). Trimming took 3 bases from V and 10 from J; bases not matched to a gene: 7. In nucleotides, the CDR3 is TGTGCCAGCAGCCACGGTCCCGGACAGGGAGCTTTCTTT. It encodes CASSHGPGQGAFF.

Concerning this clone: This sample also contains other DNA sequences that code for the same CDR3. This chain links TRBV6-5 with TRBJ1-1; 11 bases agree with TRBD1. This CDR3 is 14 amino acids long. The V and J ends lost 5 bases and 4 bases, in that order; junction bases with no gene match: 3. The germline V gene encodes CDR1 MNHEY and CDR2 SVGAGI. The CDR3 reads CASSTGTGGTEAFF. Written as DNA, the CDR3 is TGTGCCAGCAGTACCGGGACAGGGGGCACTGAAGCTTTCTTT.

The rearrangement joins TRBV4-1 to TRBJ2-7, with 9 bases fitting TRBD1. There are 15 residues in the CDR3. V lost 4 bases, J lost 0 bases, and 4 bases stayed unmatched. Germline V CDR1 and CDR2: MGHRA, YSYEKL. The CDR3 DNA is TGCGCCAGCAGCCCACCACAGGGGGCCTCCTACGAGCAGTACTTC. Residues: CASSPPQGASYEQYF.

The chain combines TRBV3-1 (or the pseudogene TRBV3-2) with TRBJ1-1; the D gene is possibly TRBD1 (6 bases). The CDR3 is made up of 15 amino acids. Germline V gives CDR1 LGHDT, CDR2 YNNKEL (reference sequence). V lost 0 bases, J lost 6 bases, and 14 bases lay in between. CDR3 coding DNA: TGTGCCAGCAGCCAAGAGTTGGGCAGGGGCCCTGAAGCTTTCTTT. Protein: CASSQELGRGPEAFF.

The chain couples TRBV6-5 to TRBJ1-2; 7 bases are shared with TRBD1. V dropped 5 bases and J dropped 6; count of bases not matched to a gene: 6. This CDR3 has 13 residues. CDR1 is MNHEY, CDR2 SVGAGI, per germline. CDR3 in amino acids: CASSPQGVHGYTF. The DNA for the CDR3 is TGTGCCAGCAGTCCCCAGGGGGTGCATGGCTACACCTTC.

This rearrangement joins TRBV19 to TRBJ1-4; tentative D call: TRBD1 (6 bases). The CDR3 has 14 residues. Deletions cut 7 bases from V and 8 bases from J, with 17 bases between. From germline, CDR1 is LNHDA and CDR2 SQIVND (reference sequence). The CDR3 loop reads CASTGGGLGEKLFF. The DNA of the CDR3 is TGTGCCAGTACCGGCGGGGGGCTAGGGGAAAAACTGTTTTTT.

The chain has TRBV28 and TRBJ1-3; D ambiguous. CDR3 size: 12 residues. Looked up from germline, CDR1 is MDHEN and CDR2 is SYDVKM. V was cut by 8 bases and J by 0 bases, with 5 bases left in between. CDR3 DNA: TGTGCCAGCCTTTCCTCTGGAAACACCATATATTTT. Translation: CASLSSGNTIYF.

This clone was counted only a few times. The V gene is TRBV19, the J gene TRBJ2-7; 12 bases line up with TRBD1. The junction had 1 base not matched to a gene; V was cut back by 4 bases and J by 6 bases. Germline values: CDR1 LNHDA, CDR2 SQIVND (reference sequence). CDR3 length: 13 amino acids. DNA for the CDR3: TGTGCCAGTAGTAGGGACAGGGGGCGCGAGCAGTACTTC. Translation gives CASSRDRGREQYF.

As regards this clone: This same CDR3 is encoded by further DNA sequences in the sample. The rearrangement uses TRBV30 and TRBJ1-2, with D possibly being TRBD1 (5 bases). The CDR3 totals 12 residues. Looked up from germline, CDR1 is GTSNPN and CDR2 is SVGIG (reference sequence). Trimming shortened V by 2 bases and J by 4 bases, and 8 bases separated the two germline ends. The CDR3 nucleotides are TGTGCCTGGAGTCCGGGGGGCTATGGCTACACCTTC. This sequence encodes CAWSPGGYGYTF.

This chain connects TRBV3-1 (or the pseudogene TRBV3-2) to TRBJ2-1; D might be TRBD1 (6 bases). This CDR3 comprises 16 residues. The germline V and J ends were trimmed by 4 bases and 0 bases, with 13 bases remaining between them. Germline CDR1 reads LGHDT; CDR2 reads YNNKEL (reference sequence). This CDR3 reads CASSLRRQDSYNEQFF. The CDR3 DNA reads TGTGCCAGCAGCCTCCGCCGACAGGACTCCTACAATGAGCAGTTCTTC.

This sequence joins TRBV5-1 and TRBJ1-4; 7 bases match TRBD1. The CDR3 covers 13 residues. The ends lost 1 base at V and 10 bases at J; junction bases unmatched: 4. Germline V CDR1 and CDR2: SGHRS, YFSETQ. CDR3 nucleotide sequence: TGCGCCAGCAGCTTGACCCAGGGGGGAAAACTGTTTTTT. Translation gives CASSLTQGGKLFF.

The CDR3 spells CASSKQGEMAEAFF. The CDR3 DNA follows: TGTGCCAGCAGCAAACAGGGCGAAATGGCTGAAGCTTTCTTT. The chain employs TRBV14 and TRBJ1-1; D might be TRBD1 (6 bases). The CDR3 covers 14 residues. Germline V gene sequence: CDR1 SGHDN, CDR2 FVKESK. The V gene lost 5 bases and the J gene lost 6 bases, with 16 bases spanning the gap. Filled out from reference TRBV14 and TRBJ1-1, the complete variable domain reads EAGVTQFPSHSVIEKGQTVTLRCDPISGHDNLYWYRRVMGKEIKFLLHFVKESKQDESGMPNNRFLAERTGGTYSTLKVQPAELEDSGVYFCASSKQGEMAEAFFGQGTRLTVV.

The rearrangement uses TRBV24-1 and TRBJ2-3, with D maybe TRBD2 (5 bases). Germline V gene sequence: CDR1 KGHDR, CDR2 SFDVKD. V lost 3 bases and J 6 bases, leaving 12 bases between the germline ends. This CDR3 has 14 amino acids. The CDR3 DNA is TGTGCCACCAGTGATCGTCGGGGTGGCGATACGCAGTATTTT. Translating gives CATSDRRGGDTQYF.

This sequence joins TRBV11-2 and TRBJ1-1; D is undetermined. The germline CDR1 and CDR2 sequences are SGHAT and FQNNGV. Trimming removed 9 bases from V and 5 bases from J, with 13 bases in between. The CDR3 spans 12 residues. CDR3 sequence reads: CASGADWTEAFF. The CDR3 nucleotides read TGTGCCAGTGGTGCGGATTGGACTGAAGCTTTCTTT.

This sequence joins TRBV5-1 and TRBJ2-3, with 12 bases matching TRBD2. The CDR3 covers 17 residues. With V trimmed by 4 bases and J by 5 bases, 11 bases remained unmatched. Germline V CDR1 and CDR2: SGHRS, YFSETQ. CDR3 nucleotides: TGCGCCAGCAGCCTAGAACTAGCGGGGGGCAGTATAGATACGCAGTATTTT. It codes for CASSLELAGGSIDTQYF.

The CDR3 reads CASSHSNSPLHF. The CDR3 DNA follows: TGTGCCAGCAGCCACAGTAATTCACCCCTCCACTTT. This rearrangement joins TRBV7-9 to TRBJ1-6; unclear D gene. V was cut by 5 bases and J by 6 bases, with 5 bases left in between. The CDR3 extends over 12 amino acids. The germline gives CDR1 SEHNR, CDR2 FQNEAQ (reference sequence).

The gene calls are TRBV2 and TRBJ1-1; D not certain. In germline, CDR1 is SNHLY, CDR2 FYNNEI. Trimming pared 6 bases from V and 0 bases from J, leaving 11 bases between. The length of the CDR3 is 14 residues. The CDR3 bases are TGTGCCAGCAGGCGGACTGCCATGAACACTGAAGCTTTCTTT. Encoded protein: CASRRTAMNTEAFF.